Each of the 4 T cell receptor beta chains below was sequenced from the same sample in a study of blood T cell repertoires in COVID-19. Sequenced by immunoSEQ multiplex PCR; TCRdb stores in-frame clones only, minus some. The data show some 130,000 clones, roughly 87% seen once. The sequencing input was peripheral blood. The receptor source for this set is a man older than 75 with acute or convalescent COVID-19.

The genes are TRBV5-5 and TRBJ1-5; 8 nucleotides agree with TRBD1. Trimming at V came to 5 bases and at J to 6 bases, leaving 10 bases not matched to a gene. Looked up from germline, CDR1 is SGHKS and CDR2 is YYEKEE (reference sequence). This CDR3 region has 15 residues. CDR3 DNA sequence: TGTGCCAGCAGTTCCGGACAGGGATTAGGTCAGCCCCAGCATTTT. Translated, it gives CASSSGQGLGQPQHF. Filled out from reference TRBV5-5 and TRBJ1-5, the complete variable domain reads DAGVTQSPTHLIKTRGQQVTLRCSPISGHKSVSWYQQVLGQGPQFIFQYYEKEERGRGNFPDRFSARQFPNYSSELNVNALLLGDSALYLCASSSGQGLGQPQHFGDGTRLSIL.

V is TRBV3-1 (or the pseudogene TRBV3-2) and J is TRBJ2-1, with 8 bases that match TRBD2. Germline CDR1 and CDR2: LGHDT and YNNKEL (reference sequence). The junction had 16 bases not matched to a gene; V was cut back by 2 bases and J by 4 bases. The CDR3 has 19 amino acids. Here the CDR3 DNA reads TGTGCCAGCAGCCAATTGAGTGCCCCGGGTCTAGCGGGTTACAATGAGCAGTTCTTC. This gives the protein CASSQLSAPGLAGYNEQFF.

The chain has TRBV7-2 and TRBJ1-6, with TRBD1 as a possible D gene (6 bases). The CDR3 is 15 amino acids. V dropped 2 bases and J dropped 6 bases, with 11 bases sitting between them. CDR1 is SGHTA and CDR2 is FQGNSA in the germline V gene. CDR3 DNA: TGTGCCAGCAGCTTATTCAGGGGTGCTAATTCACCCCTCCACTTT. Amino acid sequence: CASSLFRGANSPLHF.

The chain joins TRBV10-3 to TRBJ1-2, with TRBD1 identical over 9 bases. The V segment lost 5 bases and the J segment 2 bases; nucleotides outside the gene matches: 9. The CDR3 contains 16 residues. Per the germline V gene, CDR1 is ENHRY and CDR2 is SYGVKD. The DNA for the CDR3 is TGTGCCATCAGTTTCCCCGGGACAGGGATGAACTATGGCTACACCTTC. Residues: CAISFPGTGMNYGYTF.